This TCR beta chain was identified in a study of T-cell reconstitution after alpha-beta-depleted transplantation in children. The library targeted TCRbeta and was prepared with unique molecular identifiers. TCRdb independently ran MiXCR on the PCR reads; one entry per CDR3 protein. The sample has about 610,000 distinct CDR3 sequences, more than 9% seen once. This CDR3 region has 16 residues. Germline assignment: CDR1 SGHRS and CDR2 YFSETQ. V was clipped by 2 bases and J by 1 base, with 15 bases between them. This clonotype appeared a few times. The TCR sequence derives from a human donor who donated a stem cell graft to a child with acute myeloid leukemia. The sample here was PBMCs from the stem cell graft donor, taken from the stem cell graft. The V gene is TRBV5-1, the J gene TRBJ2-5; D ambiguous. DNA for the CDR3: TGCGCCAGCAGCTTTTCCCCCAAACCCAGCCAAGAGACCCAGTACTTC. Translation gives CASSFSPKPSQETQYF.